This T cell receptor beta chain was captured by sequencing in a study of shared clonotypes between healthy human individuals. The V end lost 5 bases, the J end lost 9 bases, and 17 bases lay between the germline ends. This CDR3 has 14 amino acids. Germline CDR1 and CDR2: MNHEY and SMNVEV (reference sequence). Of note for this clone: What it binds is not known.

Sequenced by immunoSEQ multiplex PCR; TCRdb stores in-frame clones only, minus some. Of 2 million to 3 million clones listed, around nine tenths are singletons. The study's findings and limits: Non-shared clonotypes had lower generation probabilities than clonotypes shared by all four sorted-subset donors.

The sequenced sample was naive CD4+ T cells sorted from blood. Noted subset: CD45RA+ positively selected. The V gene is TRBV27, the J gene TRBJ2-1; tentatively, D is TRBD2 (6 bases). The receptor's source is a man between 18 and 35 years old in good health. The CDR3 DNA is TGTGCCAGCAGTCCCGAGACTAGTTTCGGTGAGCAGTTCTTC. This translates into CASSPETSFGEQFF.